These T cell receptor beta chains were read from a single sample in a study of shared clonotypes between healthy human individuals. Here immunoSEQ multiplex PCR was the method, and the copy in TCRdb shows in-frame clones only, minus some. Among some 1.5 million clones listed, around 98% were seen once. The sample comprised naive CD4+ T cells sorted from blood. All receptors derive from a man in his thirties or forties in good health. The conserved cysteine and the conserved F or W are not part of the CDR3 here. Fields, in order: J gene, V gene, clone size, CDR3 protein. Size is omitted from some rows. Given values are once, few, many or a class for expanded clones.

J gene: TRBJ2-5
V gene: TRBV14
clone size: NA
CDR3 protein: ASFTSGGTSVRH

J gene: TRBJ1-3
V gene: TRBV19
clone size: NA
CDR3 protein: ASSQISGNTIY

J gene: TRBJ2-3
V gene: TRBV9
clone size: NA
CDR3 protein: ASSVELLATQY

J gene: TRBJ2-2
V gene: TRBV5-1
clone size: NA
CDR3 protein: ASASTTSGRAVSGELF

J gene: TRBJ2-3
V gene: TRBV10-1
clone size: NA
CDR3 protein: ASSGIPVYGTDTQY

J gene: TRBJ1-2
V gene: TRBV6-1
clone size: NA
CDR3 protein: ASRAGVRGYT

J gene: TRBJ2-1
V gene: TRBV5-5
clone size: once
CDR3 protein: ASSSEGLPVNEQF

J gene: TRBJ2-7
V gene: TRBV10-3
clone size: NA
CDR3 protein: AISELGGGYEQY

J gene: TRBJ2-7
V gene: TRBV29-1
clone size: NA
CDR3 protein: SAQIQGYEQY

J gene: TRBJ2-7
V gene: TRBV11-2
clone size: NA
CDR3 protein: ASSFGGLAGTFYEQY

J gene: TRBJ2-2
V gene: TRBV10-2
clone size: NA
CDR3 protein: ASRLAGPGELF

J gene: TRBJ2-1
V gene: TRBV29-1
clone size: once
CDR3 protein: SVSTGGSYNEQF

J gene: TRBJ2-1
V gene: TRBV4-1
clone size: NA
CDR3 protein: ASSLKDPTGGTNEQF

J gene: TRBJ2-1
V gene: TRBV28
clone size: NA
CDR3 protein: ASSFVGKGTYNEQF

J gene: TRBJ2-1
V gene: TRBV7-9
clone size: NA
CDR3 protein: ASSLRSNEQF

J gene: TRBJ1-2
V gene: TRBV11-2
clone size: NA
CDR3 protein: ASSLFPRGDYGYT

J gene: TRBJ2-1
V gene: TRBV19
clone size: NA
CDR3 protein: ASSIGTQGNEQF

J gene: TRBJ2-2
V gene: TRBV28
clone size: once
CDR3 protein: ASSSGGIGELF

J gene: TRBJ1-5
V gene: TRBV18
clone size: NA
CDR3 protein: ASSPLRTGRNQPQH

J gene: TRBJ2-7
V gene: TRBV5-5
clone size: once
CDR3 protein: ASSSTAGTARRWEQY

J gene: TRBJ2-7
V gene: TRBV7-8
clone size: NA
CDR3 protein: ASSDATSGRAYEQY

J gene: TRBJ2-3
V gene: TRBV6-1
clone size: NA
CDR3 protein: ASSEWDTDTQY

J gene: TRBJ2-6
V gene: TRBV7-9
clone size: NA
CDR3 protein: ASSPSRDINVLT

J gene: TRBJ1-2
V gene: TRBV9
clone size: NA
CDR3 protein: ASSVEGQGNGYT

J gene: TRBJ2-7
V gene: TRBV28
clone size: NA
CDR3 protein: ASSTTGGRFYEQY

J gene: TRBJ2-5
V gene: TRBV18
clone size: NA
CDR3 protein: ASSPDGTQETQY

J gene: TRBJ2-7
V gene: TRBV18
clone size: NA
CDR3 protein: ASSGGQYYEQY

J gene: TRBJ2-5
V gene: TRBV18
clone size: once
CDR3 protein: ASSPQGQETQY

J gene: TRBJ2-5
V gene: TRBV10-3
clone size: NA
CDR3 protein: AISEGGGQGGQETQY

J gene: TRBJ1-3
V gene: TRBV10-3
clone size: NA
CDR3 protein: ATSDLTSGNTIY

J gene: TRBJ2-3
V gene: TRBV6-6
clone size: NA
CDR3 protein: ASSPSLEGTDTQY

J gene: TRBJ2-7
V gene: TRBV1
clone size: NA
CDR3 protein: TSVWGGSGYDPYEQY

J gene: TRBJ2-7
V gene: TRBV11-2
clone size: NA
CDR3 protein: ASRPRTSGSTVYEQY

J gene: TRBJ1-3
V gene: TRBV5-4
clone size: NA
CDR3 protein: ASSLEVSGNTIY

J gene: TRBJ1-3
V gene: TRBV18
clone size: NA
CDR3 protein: ASSPVLQGSGNTIY

J gene: TRBJ2-2
V gene: TRBV19
clone size: NA
CDR3 protein: ASIRHRELF

J gene: TRBJ2-7
V gene: TRBV6-1
clone size: NA
CDR3 protein: ASSAGGYEQY

J gene: TRBJ1-2
V gene: TRBV5-1
clone size: NA
CDR3 protein: ASSLSWVWYGYT

J gene: TRBJ2-1
V gene: TRBV29-1
clone size: NA
CDR3 protein: SVESGSIGNEQF

J gene: TRBJ2-1
V gene: TRBV19
clone size: NA
CDR3 protein: ASSWASGHSYNEQF

J gene: TRBJ2-5
V gene: TRBV7-9
clone size: NA
CDR3 protein: ASSPLPETQY

J gene: TRBJ2-7
V gene: TRBV5-6
clone size: NA
CDR3 protein: ASSRRTSGHSYEQY

J gene: TRBJ2-7
V gene: TRBV9
clone size: NA
CDR3 protein: ASSVGQGAAYEQY

J gene: TRBJ2-7
V gene: TRBV10-1
clone size: once
CDR3 protein: ASSELGKTYEQY

J gene: TRBJ1-5
V gene: TRBV7-2
clone size: NA
CDR3 protein: ASSLDGVGRQPQH

J gene: TRBJ1-3
V gene: TRBV2
clone size: NA
CDR3 protein: ASSDPWRSGNTIY

J gene: TRBJ1-5
V gene: TRBV19
clone size: NA
CDR3 protein: ASSGTGTTNQPQH

J gene: TRBJ2-3
V gene: TRBV28
clone size: NA
CDR3 protein: ASSLTSGVGTDTQY

J gene: TRBJ1-1
V gene: TRBV28
clone size: NA
CDR3 protein: ASSDRGEPF

J gene: TRBJ2-3
V gene: TRBV5-1
clone size: NA
CDR3 protein: ASSLGKTTDTQY

J gene: TRBJ1-4
V gene: TRBV5-4
clone size: NA
CDR3 protein: ASTSRDRDEKLF

J gene: TRBJ1-3
V gene: TRBV5-1
clone size: NA
CDR3 protein: ASSLGATGAGNTIY

J gene: TRBJ2-4
V gene: TRBV5-1
clone size: once
CDR3 protein: ASSLTSFTKNIQY

J gene: TRBJ1-1
V gene: TRBV9
clone size: NA
CDR3 protein: ASSVGQEAEAF

J gene: TRBJ2-7
V gene: TRBV10-3
clone size: NA
CDR3 protein: ATTWTSGIEQY